Presented here are 30 T cell receptor beta chains from one specimen sequenced in a study of blood T cells in healthy people across ages. Together with a sample-barcoded 5' primer, a J-beta primer mix was included in a second PCR lasting roughly 7 to 11 cycles. TCRdb reprocessed the 5' RACE reads via MiXCR and lists one record per CDR3 protein. Of about 1 million distinct CDR3 sequences listed, around 45% were seen once; the top ten hold 15% to 20%. Sequencing used blood. The receptors were gathered from a woman aged 55-70 years in good health.

The chain has TRBV20-1 and TRBJ2-1, with D perhaps TRBD1 or TRBD2 (5 bases each). Trimming took 7 bases from V and 6 from J, leaving 13 bases between them. The CDR3 extends over 12 amino acids. Germline CDR1 and CDR2: DFQATT and SNEGSKA (reference sequence). CDR3 sequence (DNA): TGCAGTGTTACCCGGGACCCCAATGAGCAGTTCTTC. Translating gives CSVTRDPNEQFF.

This sequence joins TRBV7-2 and TRBJ1-6; no clear D. Germline loops: CDR1 SGHTA, CDR2 FQGNSA. The CDR3 sequence is 13 residues long. V gave up 5 bases and J gave up 13 bases, with 15 bases separating them. The DNA for the CDR3 is TGTGCCAGCAGCCCATGGGCCTTCCGGCCCCTCCACTTT. It yields the protein CASSPWAFRPLHF.

This clonotype was observed a few times. V usage is TRBV11-2 and J usage is TRBJ2-7; the match to TRBD2 covers 7 bases. The J call may be wrong; the DNA end is better matched by TRBJ2-4. This CDR3 region has 12 residues. Germline-derived CDR1 and CDR2 are SGHAT and FQNNGV. CDR3 region: CASSSRGDIQYF. The CDR3 DNA reads TGTGCCAGCAGCTCCCGGGGGGACATTCAGTACTTC.

The V gene is TRBV19, the J gene TRBJ1-2, with 8 positions matching TRBD1. With V trimmed by 7 bases and J by 7 bases, 14 bases remained unmatched. Germline CDR1 reads LNHDA; CDR2 reads SQIVND (reference sequence). The CDR3 has 15 residues. CDR3 sequence (DNA): TGTGCCAGTACCTTGAGTCGGACAGGGCTCAGTGGCTACACCTTC. Translating gives CASTLSRTGLSGYTF.

The chain joins TRBV20-1 to TRBJ1-2, with a possible D match to TRBD1 (5 bases). The CDR3 is 12 amino acids. V was shortened by 5 bases and J by 5 bases, with 12 bases between the two germline ends. Germline-derived CDR1 and CDR2 are DFQATT and SNEGSKA (reference sequence). The CDR3 nucleotides are TGCAGTGCTCGGGACCCATCTTATGGCTACACCTTC. This sequence encodes CSARDPSYGYTF.

The rearrangement links TRBV5-1 to TRBJ2-1, with 9 positions matching TRBD1. This CDR3 is built from 14 residues. In germline, CDR1 is SGHRS, CDR2 YFSETQ. Unmatched junction bases numbered 8, after V lost 7 bases and J lost 6 bases. CDR3: CASGRTGEGNEQFF. In DNA, the CDR3 is TGCGCCAGCGGCCGGACAGGGGAGGGCAATGAGCAGTTCTTC.

In regard to this clonotype: At one end the junction does not follow the germline gene, possibly because of a read error. The DNA for the CDR3 is TGCAGTGCAAAAACTAGCGGGGGCACAGATGCGCAGTATTTT. Translating gives CSAKTSGGTDAQYF. The chain is built from TRBV20-1 and TRBJ2-3; 11 bases are shared with TRBD2. This CDR3 spans 14 amino acids. Germline CDR1 is DFQATT and CDR2 is SNEGSKA (reference sequence).

This chain connects TRBV5-1 to TRBJ1-1, with 8 bases aligning to TRBD1. V was pared by 5 bases and J by 7 bases, with 4 bases of the junction left unmatched. Germline V gene data show CDR1 as SGHRS and CDR2 as YFSETQ. The CDR3 covers 12 residues. The DNA of the CDR3 is TGCGCCAGCAGAATAGGACAGGGTGAAGCTTTCTTT. Its protein is CASRIGQGEAFF.

The chain is built from TRBV6-1 and TRBJ1-2; D not certain. Trimming took off 8 bases at V and 6 bases at J, with 13 bases between the two ends. CDR1 and CDR2 from the germline V gene are MNHNS and SASEGT. The CDR3 sequence is 12 residues long. The CDR3 nucleotides are TGTGCCAGCTCGTGGGAGAGGAATGGCTACACCTTC. Its translation: CASSWERNGYTF.

The chain recombines TRBV15 with TRBJ2-7; D gene ambiguous. The CDR3 sequence is 13 residues long. Germline CDR1 LNHNV, CDR2 YYDKDF (reference sequence). V lost 2 bases to trimming and J lost 4 bases, with 9 bases between them. DNA of the CDR3: TGTGCCACCAGCAGACCAGACTTGTACGAGCAGTACTTC. Translation: CATSRPDLYEQYF.

The V and J genes are TRBV7-9 and TRBJ2-1; tentative D call: TRBD2 (5 bases). CDR1 and CDR2 (germline): SEHNR, FQNEAQ (reference sequence). This CDR3 is built from 17 residues. Trimming shortened V by 2 bases and J by 0 bases, and 14 bases separated the two germline ends. CDR3 protein: CASSLRVDGNSYNEQFF. The CDR3 DNA is TGTGCCAGCAGCTTAAGGGTGGACGGGAACTCCTACAATGAGCAGTTCTTC.

The chain carries TRBV14 and TRBJ2-2; D is uncertain. The germline gives CDR1 SGHDN, CDR2 FVKESK. Trimming took off 1 base at V and 7 bases at J, with 7 bases between the two ends. CDR3 size: 13 residues. As DNA, the CDR3 is TGTGCCAGCAGCCAAGTTATCGGCGGGGAGCTGTTTTTT. Translated, it gives CASSQVIGGELFF.

The chain joins TRBV12-3 or TRBV12-4 to TRBJ2-1; TRBD2 matches at 8 bases. J gave up 5 bases and V 5 bases, and 8 bases lay outside the gene matches. CDR3 length: 15 amino acids. CDR3 bases: TGTGCCAGCAGTCCAAGGGGACTAGGCGACAATGAGCAGTTCTTC. As protein: CASSPRGLGDNEQFF.

The chain uses TRBV7-9 and TRBJ2-3; D unresolved. The CDR3 length is 16 residues. Germline loops: CDR1 SEHNR, CDR2 FQNEAQ (reference sequence). Trimming removed 2 bases at V and 2 bases at J, with 14 bases between. The CDR3 DNA reads as TGTGCCAGCAGCTTACGATCTGCCGCGTTCACAGATACGCAGTATTTT. Translated, it gives CASSLRSAAFTDTQYF.

This clonotype was seen only a few times. The V and J genes are TRBV5-1 and TRBJ2-5; 9 positions match TRBD2. CDR1 is SGHRS and CDR2 is YFSETQ in the germline V gene. Losses at the gene ends were 5 bases for V and 1 base for J; bases not matched to a gene: 6. CDR3 length: 15 amino acids. In DNA form, the CDR3 reads TGCGCCAGCAGAGTCTCAGCGGGAGGCCAAGAGACCCAGTACTTC. Translated: CASRVSAGGQETQYF.

V and J are TRBV6-1 and TRBJ2-7; 7 bases line up with TRBD1. Germline V gene lookup returns CDR1 MNHNS and CDR2 SASEGT. Unmatched junction bases numbered 9, after V lost 4 bases and J lost 3 bases. The CDR3 is 15 amino acids. In nucleotides, the CDR3 is TGTGCCAGCAGTGCCTCTGACAGGGAATTCTACGAGCAGTACTTC. Protein: CASSASDREFYEQYF.

The chain has TRBV10-2 and TRBJ2-5; 11 positions match TRBD2. V dropped 4 bases and J dropped 4; count of bases not matched to a gene: 8. Germline CDR1 and CDR2: WSHSY and SAAADI. The CDR3 spans 16 residues. The DNA of the CDR3 is TGCGCCAGCAGTGTACTAGCGGGAGTATCGGGAGAGACCCAGTACTTC. Amino acids: CASSVLAGVSGETQYF.

This clonotype was observed many times. V usage is TRBV27 and J usage is TRBJ2-7; 10 nucleotides match TRBD2. Per the germline V gene, CDR1 is MNHEY and CDR2 is SMNVEV (reference sequence). V shed 5 bases, J shed 3 bases, and the junction held 4 bases outside the gene matches. There are 14 residues in the CDR3. The CDR3 DNA follows: TGTGCCAGCAGTCCGCTAGCGGGAGACTACGAGCAGTACTTC. Residues: CASSPLAGDYEQYF.

The V gene is TRBV6-5, the J gene TRBJ2-1, with D tentatively TRBD2 (7 bases). The CDR3 has 15 residues. The V end lost 5 bases, the J end lost 5 bases, and 16 bases lay between the germline ends. In germline, CDR1 is MNHEY, CDR2 SVGAGI. Written as DNA, the CDR3 is TGTGCCAGCAGTCCCACGGGGGGCCTTAACAATGAGCAGTTCTTC. It specifies CASSPTGGLNNEQFF.

The chain carries TRBV7-9 and TRBJ1-1; D ambiguous. Germline loops: CDR1 SEHNR, CDR2 FQNEAQ (reference sequence). The CDR3 has 14 residues. V gave up 2 bases and J gave up 0 bases, with 7 bases separating them. CDR3 coding DNA: TGTGCCAGCAGCTTATCACTCATGAACACTGAAGCTTTCTTT. It translates to CASSLSLMNTEAFF.

This clonotype was picked up a small number of times. A read error may produce the germline difference seen at one junction end. DNA of the CDR3: TGTGCCAGCAGCGTAGCGCTACGTGTCGAGCAGTACTTC. Translating it yields CASSVALRVEQYF. The V gene is TRBV7-6, the J gene TRBJ2-1, with TRBD2 as a possible D gene (5 bases). The tail of the sequence fits TRBJ2-7 better, so the J call may be wrong. Germline CDR1 reads SGHVS; CDR2 reads FNYEAQ. The CDR3 is 13 amino acids.

The chain employs TRBV28 and TRBJ1-5; the match to TRBD1 covers 7 bases. The junction had 9 bases not matched to a gene; V was cut back by 4 bases and J by 0 bases. This CDR3 has 17 residues. Germline V lookup: CDR1 MDHEN, CDR2 SYDVKM. Here the CDR3 DNA reads TGTGCCAGCAGTTCTCAGGGACAGATGTTTAGCAATCAGCCCCAGCATTTT. Its protein product is CASSSQGQMFSNQPQHF.

The chain joins TRBV7-2 to TRBJ2-4; D may be TRBD2 (6 bases). The last part of the DNA fits TRBJ2-7 better; the J call may be wrong. Germline loops: CDR1 SGHTA, CDR2 FQGNSA. The CDR3 runs 17 residues. Here the CDR3 reads CASSQPHWTGAIHEQYF. The CDR3 DNA is TGTGCCAGCAGCCAACCCCACTGGACGGGAGCGATCCACGAGCAGTACTTC.

Concerning this clonotype itself: One junction end does not reproduce the germline sequence, and a read error may be involved. The gene calls are TRBV12-5 and TRBJ2-1; D not resolved. The CDR3 is 14 residues long. Per the germline V gene, CDR1 is LGHNT and CDR2 is FRNRAP. The CDR3 here is CASGVVGTYNEQFF. CDR3 sequence (DNA): TGTGCTAGTGGTGTGGTAGGGACCTACAATGAGCAGTTCTTC.

J is TRBJ2-5 and V is TRBV27; TRBD2 matches at 8 bases. The germline gives CDR1 MNHEY, CDR2 SMNVEV (reference sequence). The length of the CDR3 is 14 residues. Losses at the gene ends were 6 bases for V and 5 bases for J; bases not matched to a gene: 8. CDR3 sequence reads: CASSRREAKETQYF. The CDR3, as DNA: TGTGCCAGCAGCAGGCGGGAGGCGAAGGAGACCCAGTACTTC.

The rearrangement links TRBV4-2 to TRBJ2-3; TRBD2 agrees at 14 bases. Germline trimming cut 5 bases from V and 6 bases from J; bases unmatched to any gene: 10. The germline gives CDR1 LGHNA, CDR2 YNFKEQ. The CDR3 runs 17 residues. The CDR3 here is CASSYPTSGRAGDTQYF. The DNA for the CDR3 is TGTGCCAGCAGCTACCCGACTAGCGGGAGGGCCGGGGATACGCAGTATTTT.

In this sample, this clonotype turned up a few times. The gene calls are TRBV6-1 and TRBJ2-3; D is perhaps TRBD1 (6 bases). The V gene lost 10 bases and the J gene lost 4 bases, with 18 bases spanning the gap. Germline loops: CDR1 MNHNS, CDR2 SASEGT. The CDR3 extends over 14 amino acids. The CDR3 DNA reads as TGTGCCAACGCGAGGACAGCGATTTCAGATACGCAGTATTTT. It translates to CANARTAISDTQYF.

This clonotype was observed a few times. The chain combines TRBV27 with TRBJ2-7, with a tentative D call TRBD1 (6 bases). Germline V gene sequence: CDR1 MNHEY, CDR2 SMNVEV (reference sequence). The CDR3 is 16 amino acids. V shed 0 bases and J shed 1 base, with 13 bases lying between them. CDR3 nucleotide sequence: TGTGCCAGCAGTTTATCAAGCGTGGGGACATCCTACGAGCAGTACTTC. This gives the protein CASSLSSVGTSYEQYF.

This clonotype has just a few counts. The genes are TRBV5-6 and TRBJ1-2; 8 positions match TRBD1. Germline loops: CDR1 SGHDT, CDR2 YYEEEE. J was trimmed by 4 bases and V by 4 bases; bases with no gene match: 12. This CDR3 has 16 amino acids. The CDR3 nucleotides are TGTGCCAGCAGCCCCGGCGCAGGGGGCGCGGGCTATGGCTACACCTTC. This translates into CASSPGAGGAGYGYTF. The complete variable domain, with remaining parts taken from reference TRBV5-6 and TRBJ1-2, reads DAGVTQSPTHLIKTRGQQVTLRCSPKSGHDTVSWYQQALGQGPQFIFQYYEEEERQRGNFPDRFSGHQFPNYSSELNVNALLLGDSALYLCASSPGAGGAGYGYTFGSGTRLTVV.

This chain uses TRBV6-5 with TRBJ1-1; no definite D call. Germline assignment: CDR1 MNHEY and CDR2 SVGAGI. CDR3 length: 12 residues. V was clipped by 6 bases and J by 5 bases, with 10 bases between them. The CDR3: CASRNERTEAFF. CDR3 DNA sequence: TGTGCCAGCAGGAACGAACGAACTGAAGCTTTCTTT.